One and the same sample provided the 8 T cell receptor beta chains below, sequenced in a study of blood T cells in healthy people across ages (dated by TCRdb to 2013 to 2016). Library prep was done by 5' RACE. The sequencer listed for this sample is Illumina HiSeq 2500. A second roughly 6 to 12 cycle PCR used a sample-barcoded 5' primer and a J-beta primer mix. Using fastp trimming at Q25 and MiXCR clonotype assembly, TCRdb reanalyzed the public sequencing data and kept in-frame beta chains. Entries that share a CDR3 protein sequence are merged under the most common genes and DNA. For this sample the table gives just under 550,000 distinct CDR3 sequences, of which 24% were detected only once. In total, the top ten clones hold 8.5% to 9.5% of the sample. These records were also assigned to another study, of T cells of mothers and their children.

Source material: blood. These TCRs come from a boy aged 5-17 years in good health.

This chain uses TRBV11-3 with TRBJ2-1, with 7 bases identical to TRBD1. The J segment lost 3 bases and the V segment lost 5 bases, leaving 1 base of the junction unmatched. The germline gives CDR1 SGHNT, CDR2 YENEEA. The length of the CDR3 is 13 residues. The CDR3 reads CASSGTDYNEQFF. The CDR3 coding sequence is TGTGCCAGCAGCGGGACAGACTACAATGAGCAGTTCTTC.

CDR3 loop: CASSPSYETQYF. The CDR3 DNA is TGTGCCAGCAGCCCCTCGTACGAGACCCAGTACTTC. The V call is TRBV28, the J call TRBJ2-5; D is unclear. The CDR3 extends over 12 amino acids. Trimming pared 6 bases from V and 5 bases from J, leaving 10 bases between. Germline V gene sequence: CDR1 MDHEN, CDR2 SYDVKM.

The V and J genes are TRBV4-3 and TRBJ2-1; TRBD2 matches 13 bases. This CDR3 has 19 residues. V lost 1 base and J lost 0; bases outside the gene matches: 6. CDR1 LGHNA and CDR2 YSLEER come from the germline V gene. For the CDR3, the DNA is TGCGCCAGCAGCCAAGGGAGACTAGCGGGGGGCCTCTCCTACAATGAGCAGTTCTTC. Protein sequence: CASSQGRLAGGLSYNEQFF.

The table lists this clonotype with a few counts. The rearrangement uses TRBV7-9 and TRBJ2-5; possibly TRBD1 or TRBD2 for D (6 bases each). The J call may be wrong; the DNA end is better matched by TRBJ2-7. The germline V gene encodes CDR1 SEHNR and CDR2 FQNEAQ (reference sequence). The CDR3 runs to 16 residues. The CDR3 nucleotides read TGTGCCAGCAGCTCCACGGGGGCAGGGGCATCCTACGAGCAGTACTTC. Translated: CASSSTGAGASYEQYF.

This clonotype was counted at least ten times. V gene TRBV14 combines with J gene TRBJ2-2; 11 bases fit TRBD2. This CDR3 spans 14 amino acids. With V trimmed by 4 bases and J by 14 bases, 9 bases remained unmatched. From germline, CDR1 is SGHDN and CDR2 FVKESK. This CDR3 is CASSRRTSGSVLFF. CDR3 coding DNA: TGTGCCAGCAGCCGTAGGACTAGCGGGTCGGTCCTGTTTTTT.

The CDR3: CATSLGQGLNEQYF. The CDR3 DNA is TGTGCCACCAGCCTGGGACAGGGTCTGAACGAGCAGTACTTC. The J gene is TRBJ2-7, the V gene TRBV15; 9 positions agree with TRBD1. The CDR3 is made up of 14 amino acids. Germline-derived CDR1 and CDR2 are LNHNV and YYDKDF (reference sequence). The V and J ends lost 5 bases and 5 bases, in that order; junction bases with no gene match: 7.

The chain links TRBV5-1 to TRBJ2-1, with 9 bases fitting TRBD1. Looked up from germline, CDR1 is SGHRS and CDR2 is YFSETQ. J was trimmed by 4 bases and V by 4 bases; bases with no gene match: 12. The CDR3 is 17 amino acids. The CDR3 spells CASSIESGTGHYNEQFF. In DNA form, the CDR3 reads TGCGCCAGCAGCATAGAGTCCGGGACAGGGCATTACAATGAGCAGTTCTTC.

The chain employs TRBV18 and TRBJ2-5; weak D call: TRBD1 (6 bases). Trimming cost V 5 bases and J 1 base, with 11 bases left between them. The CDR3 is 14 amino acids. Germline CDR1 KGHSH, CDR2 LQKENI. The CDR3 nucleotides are TGTGCCAGCTCAAGCGTGGGGGCCCAAGAGACCCAGTACTTC. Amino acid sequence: CASSSVGAQETQYF.